Listed below are T cell receptor beta chains from one sample, sequenced in a study of CD8+ T cells in alopecia areata. Method: immunoSEQ multiplex PCR; TCRdb's copy keeps in-frame clones and lacks some. Of roughly 180,000 clones listed, about 47% were seen once; the top ten hold over 9%. Sequencing used CD8+ T cells sorted from blood, obtained around week 54, from a patient treated with tofacitinib. The source of these receptors is a human donor with alopecia areata. Both conserved end residues are part of each CDR3. A D gene is named only where the DNA matches it firmly. Clone sizes are given selectively: once, few, many, or a class where the clone is expanded.

TRBV2,TRBD1,few,TRBJ2-3,CASSDGTGITDTQYF,TGTGCCAGCAGTGATGGGACAGGGATCACAGATACGCAGTATTTT
TRBV6-5,NA,NA,TRBJ2-5,CASSPGGEEETQYF,TGTGCCAGCAGTCCTGGGGGAGAGGAGGAGACCCAGTACTTC
TRBV4-2,TRBD1,once,TRBJ2-7,CASSYRDRTYEQYF,TGTGCCAGCAGCTACCGGGACAGAACCTACGAGCAGTACTTC
TRBV5-6,NA,few,TRBJ2-1,CASSIQGDEQFF,TGTGCCAGCAGTATACAGGGCGATGAGCAGTTCTTC
TRBV7-9,NA,few,TRBJ2-5,CASGGLQETQYF,TGTGCCAGCGGGGGGCTCCAAGAGACCCAGTACTTC
TRBV5-1,TRBD2,NA,TRBJ2-7,CASSSGTSGPSYEQYF,TGCGCCAGCAGCTCCGGGACTAGCGGGCCCTCCTACGAGCAGTACTTC
TRBV5-6,NA,once,TRBJ2-3,CASSLRRVADTQYF,TGTGCCAGCAGCCTCCGGAGGGTGGCAGATACGCAGTATTTT
TRBV25-1,NA,NA,TRBJ2-1,CASSESSYNEQFF,TGTGCCAGCAGTGAAAGCTCCTACAATGAGCAGTTCTTC
TRBV30,NA,NA,TRBJ2-7,CAWSGEFEQYF,TGTGCCTGGAGTGGCGAGTTCGAGCAGTACTTC
TRBV7-9,NA,few,TRBJ2-3,CASSLGSNTQYF,TGTGCCAGCAGCTTAGGGTCAAATACGCAGTATTTT
TRBV11-2,NA,NA,TRBJ1-5,CASSLVGGRGQPQHF,TGTGCCAGCAGCTTGGTCGGGGGGCGAGGGCAGCCCCAGCATTTT
TRBV5-1,TRBD2,NA,TRBJ2-1,CASSLALGTSGGRWNIEQFF,TGCGCCAGCAGCTTGGCCCTTGGGACTAGCGGGGGAAGGTGGAACATTGAGCAGTTCTTC
TRBV7-9,TRBD1,NA,TRBJ2-7,CAGTGTGVSEQYF,TGTGCCGGTACCGGGACAGGGGTTAGCGAGCAGTACTTC
TRBV20-1,NA,NA,TRBJ1-1,CSASVGTEAFF,TGCAGTGCTAGTGTGGGAACTGAAGCTTTCTTT
TRBV12-5,NA,NA,TRBJ2-1,CASGTGTRRNEQFF,TGTGCTAGTGGTACCGGGACAAGGAGAAATGAGCAGTTCTTC
TRBV5-1,TRBD1,NA,TRBJ2-2,CASSLTPGQGYTGELFF,TGCGCCAGCAGCTTGACTCCGGGACAGGGATACACCGGGGAGCTGTTTTTT
TRBV9,NA,few,TRBJ2-5,CASSAGHENGETQYF,TGTGCCAGCAGCGCCGGCCACGAGAACGGGGAGACCCAGTACTTC
TRBV19,NA,NA,TRBJ2-3,CASRLGRTDTQYF,TGTGCCAGTAGGCTTGGTCGCACAGATACGCAGTATTTT
TRBV21-1,NA,few,TRBJ1-5,CASSPRTGSQPQHF,TGTGCCAGCAGTCCTAGGACAGGGAGTCAGCCCCAGCATTTT
TRBV6-5,NA,NA,TRBJ1-1,CASGRGLNTEAFF,TGTGCCAGCGGTAGGGGATTGAACACTGAAGCTTTCTTT
TRBV15,TRBD1,few,TRBJ1-2,CATSSAGTGTANYGYTF,TGTGCCACCAGCAGCGCCGGGACAGGGACTGCTAACTATGGCTACACCTTC
TRBV15,NA,NA,TRBJ2-5,CATSGEQTGTIQETQYF,TGTGCCACCAGCGGAGAACAAACAGGGACTATACAAGAGACCCAGTACTTC
TRBV2,TRBD2,NA,TRBJ2-2,CASSPGLAGGAGELFF,TGTGCCAGCAGCCCCGGACTAGCGGGGGGTGCCGGGGAGCTGTTTTTT
TRBV9,TRBD2,once,TRBJ2-3,CASSVSSGGSTDTQYF,TGTGCCAGCAGCGTGTCTAGCGGGGGTAGCACAGATACGCAGTATTTT
TRBV29-1,NA,NA,TRBJ2-3,CSGRLEDTQYF,TGCAGCGGCCGACTGGAAGATACGCAGTATTTT
TRBV27,NA,few,TRBJ1-1,CASSPPPQGYTEAFF,TGTGCCAGCAGTCCTCCCCCCCAGGGTTACACTGAAGCTTTCTTT
TRBV27,NA,few,TRBJ2-7,CASGGALHEQYF,TGTGCCAGCGGCGGGGCCCTCCACGAGCAGTACTTC
TRBV7-3,NA,NA,TRBJ1-1,CASSLQMNTEAFF,TGTGCCAGCAGCTTACAGATGAACACTGAAGCTTTCTTT
TRBV5-6,NA,NA,TRBJ2-1,CASSHGGATYNEQFF,TGTGCCAGCAGCCACGGGGGTGCAACCTACAATGAGCAGTTCTTC
TRBV4-2,NA,once,TRBJ2-7,CASSGEGAENEQYF,TGTGCCAGCAGCGGTGAAGGGGCTGAAAACGAGCAGTACTTC
TRBV5-1,TRBD2,NA,TRBJ2-7,CASRPGLADSYEQYF,TGCGCCAGCAGACCTGGACTAGCGGATTCCTACGAGCAGTACTTC
TRBV9,NA,NA,TRBJ1-2,CASSAQGGAQGYTF,TGTGCCAGCAGCGCACAAGGGGGGGCACAGGGCTACACCTTC
TRBV30,NA,NA,TRBJ1-2,CACFGRVDYYGYTF,TGTGCCTGCTTCGGGAGGGTGGATTACTATGGCTACACCTTC
TRBV6-5,NA,once,TRBJ1-2,CASSQTTDYGYTF,TGTGCCAGCAGCCAAACCACGGACTATGGCTACACCTTC
TRBV5-6,NA,NA,TRBJ2-5,CASSIELRETQYF,TGTGCCAGCAGCATCGAGTTGCGGGAGACCCAGTACTTC
TRBV25-1,NA,few,TRBJ2-5,CASSVHGGRETQYF,TGTGCCAGCAGTGTACATGGCGGACGGGAGACCCAGTACTTC
TRBV11-2,TRBD1,NA,TRBJ2-3,CASSLDRAPDTQYF,TGTGCCAGCAGCTTGGACAGGGCCCCAGATACGCAGTATTTT
TRBV30,NA,NA,TRBJ1-1,CAWSAGMNTEAFF,TGTGCCTGGAGCGCAGGGATGAACACTGAAGCTTTCTTT
TRBV27,TRBD1,NA,TRBJ1-2,CASSFTGDYGYTF,TGTGCCAGCAGTTTCACAGGGGACTATGGCTACACCTTC
TRBV19,NA,NA,TRBJ2-7,CASSINRDYEQYF,TGTGCCAGTAGTATCAACAGGGACTACGAGCAGTACTTC
TRBV9,NA,NA,TRBJ2-7,CASSVEGADYEQYF,TGTGCCAGCAGCGTAGAAGGGGCGGACTACGAGCAGTACTTC
TRBV27,NA,NA,TRBJ2-7,CASSLGGDYEQYF,TGTGCCAGCAGTTTAGGGGGCGACTACGAGCAGTACTTC
TRBV6-6,NA,once,TRBJ1-2,CASSYLGNSNYGYTF,TGTGCCAGCAGTTACTTAGGGAACTCTAACTATGGCTACACCTTC
TRBV30,NA,few,TRBJ2-7,CAVGGGEQYF,TGTGCCGTAGGGGGAGGCGAGCAGTACTTC
TRBV6-5,NA,NA,TRBJ2-1,CASSYSDRYNEQFF,TGTGCCAGCAGTTACTCTGACAGATACAATGAGCAGTTCTTC
TRBV25-1,NA,NA,TRBJ1-2,CASSPQRGYGYTF,TGTGCCAGCAGCCCCCAAAGGGGCTATGGCTACACCTTC
TRBV10-3,TRBD2,NA,TRBJ2-5,CAISPTLAPNQETQYF,TGTGCCATCAGCCCCACACTAGCGCCGAACCAAGAGACCCAGTACTTC
TRBV5-1,NA,NA,TRBJ2-4,CASSLQGRVKNIQYF,TGCGCCAGCAGTTTACAGGGGAGGGTCAAAAACATTCAGTACTTC
TRBV29-1,TRBD1,few,TRBJ1-1,CSVRPGQSNTEAFF,TGCAGCGTTCGCCCGGGACAGTCGAACACTGAAGCTTTCTTT
TRBV13,NA,NA,TRBJ2-2,CASSLVGEWSGELFF,TGTGCCAGCAGCTTAGTAGGGGAATGGTCCGGGGAGCTGTTTTTT
TRBV7-2,NA,NA,TRBJ1-5,CASSLGWGGQPQHF,TGTGCCAGCAGCTTAGGTTGGGGTGGTCAGCCCCAGCATTTT
TRBV19,NA,few,TRBJ1-1,CASSMYTMNTEAFF,TGTGCCAGTAGTATGTATACGATGAACACTGAAGCTTTCTTT
TRBV25-1,NA,few,TRBJ1-5,CASSEWGTNQPQHF,TGTGCCAGCAGTGAATGGGGGACAAATCAGCCCCAGCATTTT
TRBV5-4,NA,few,TRBJ1-1,CASSPQQNTEAFF,TGTGCCAGCAGTCCACAACAGAACACTGAAGCTTTCTTT
TRBV7-2,NA,NA,TRBJ1-1,CASSLEYRVTEAFF,TGTGCCAGCAGCTTAGAGTACAGGGTCACTGAAGCTTTCTTT